This T cell receptor (beta chain) was recovered during a study of cytomegalovirus exposure and HLA in healthy donors (dated by TCRdb to 2015 to 2018). General notes on the study: An earlier analysis of roughly 630 of the donors reported about 290 Gb of sequence data and 117 million unique TCR beta sequences from roughly 200 million T cells. An early release covering 550 to 700 HLA-typed donors comprised about 300 gigabases of sequencing data and around 80 million unique TCR sequences. Among the approximately 420 genotyped donors, around 79% belonged to the genetic ancestry cluster associated with self-reported Caucasian donors. The study aimed to test whether signatures of past pathogen exposure could be identified by cataloging public T cell receptors. The study used immunosequencing to profile the T cell repertoires of about 670 subjects and linked those repertoires to cytomegalovirus serostatus. Along with the roughly 610-subject first cohort, a separate validation cohort of over 90 different subjects was used. High-throughput TCR immunosequencing, statistical association of individual TCRs with disease status, and machine learning were combined to predict cytomegalovirus infection status. A later analysis re-analyzed previously published TCR beta repertoires from 666 donors and added high-resolution HLA genotyping to study TCR occurrence patterns. Rather than drawing on any new phenotypic data, the later analysis identified candidate immune exposures from TCR beta sequences and the way those sequences occurred across donors. An earlier analysis of roughly 600 of the donors used high-throughput TCR beta sequencing to judge whether each TCR beta V gene segment behaved as functional or pseudogenic. Donor age, sex, ethnicity and CMV serostatus were compiled together with the repertoire data. Genome-wide SNP genotypes for about 65% of the 666 donors were used in a later genetic analysis, which treated that subset as a discovery cohort. All discovery cohort repertoires had been generated using a single sequencing platform. Both class I and class II loci were covered by HLA typing, at four-digit resolution. The number of typed donors differed by locus: about 629-630 for A, B, C, DRB1 and DQB1; 500 to 550 for DQA1; some 590 for DPA1; and about 450 for DPB1. Roughly five DR-DQ haplotypes were treated as single units for association and clustering because of strong linkage in the cohort. Among 398 genotyped donors of the cohort, an average of approximately 250,000 unique TCR beta nucleotide sequences were sequenced per donor, roughly 18% of them non-productive. Overall results and qualifications from the work: In this cohort, only TCR beta chains were sequenced, and detectable features were limited by the absence of alpha or paired-chain data. In a later genetic analysis, fewer N-insertions in productive TCRs were reported among donors in an Asian-associated ancestry cluster than the roughly 710-donor mean. According to a later analysis, most CMV-associated TCR beta chains appeared to be HLA-restricted, and the HLA associations seemed to be driven largely by CMV exposure. Because some donors lacked HLA typing at each locus, the association tests relied only on the typed subset. Most TCR sequences were observed very rarely across donors, whereas some public TCRs were present in many individuals. V-gene and J-gene trimming of TCR beta chains was associated with a missense DCLRE1C variant in a later genetic analysis, and the association was replicated in an independent cohort. In a later analysis, HLA-associated TCR beta chains showed more clonal expansion and lower generation probabilities than non-associated chains that were equally common. In a later analysis, several top co-occurrence clusters were reported to appear linked to parvovirus B19, influenza, CMV and Epstein-Barr virus. In an earlier analysis of 587 of the donors, most TCR beta V segments appeared in productive rearrangements about 87% or about 30% of the time, broadly matching IMGT annotations. Immune exposure information for the cohort was limited to CMV serostatus. The classifier was reported to diagnose cytomegalovirus status with high specificity and sensitivity in both the original and validation cohorts. A total of around 150 TCR beta chains were listed by the study as associated with cytomegalovirus. Some IMGT-functional V segments, including TRBV6-2 and TRBV6-3, could not be distinguished by the 87-base-pair reads and were therefore excluded. The authors suggested that the approach could potentially be generalized to other disease states and immunological phenotypes. Correlated functional status among segregating V segments might be attributable to linkage disequilibrium, but an unknown experimental factor could not be ruled out. A further reported finding was that TCR beta sequences accurately predicted the HLA-A and HLA-B alleles for most subjects in the first cohort. A few of the identified cytomegalovirus-associated TCR beta chains were confirmed in vitro to be specific for cytomegalovirus antigens. Presence/absence analyses assumed roughly uniform sequencing depth across donors, an assumption that may not hold. In a later analysis, the rate of TCR association differed among HLA loci, with DRB1 alleles having the most associated TCRs and HLA-C alleles having the fewest. Roughly 15 rarely observed V segments, including chromosome 9 orphons, were excluded from the earlier analysis of almost 600 of the donors because counts were too low. A group of highly shared sequence variants was considered likely to be a technical artifact of the sequencing pipeline. Assigning TCR associations to individual alleles was difficult when HLA alleles, especially DR and DQ, strongly co-occurred. At a false discovery rate of 0.05, a later analysis linked 16,000 or so TCR beta sequences to specific HLA alleles.

The cohort consisted of 600 or so healthy bone marrow donors. At the time of sampling, all cohort members were nominally healthy, though unrecorded immune exposures were likely present. The donor tested CMV seronegative and was one of the 352 seronegative cohort members. Each donor provided a peripheral blood sample, and peripheral blood mononuclear cells were used for TCR beta sequencing. The Qiagen DNeasy Blood Extraction Kit was used to extract genomic DNA from the blood cell samples. The library was produced with the immunoSEQ multiplex PCR assay. A mixture of 60 forward primers for TCR Vbeta segments and 13 reverse primers for TCR Jbeta segments was used in the multiplex PCR. The CDR3 region of rearranged TCR beta genes was amplified from genomic DNA with a multiplex PCR assay. Amplified TCR beta libraries were sequenced as 87-base-pair reads on the Illumina HiSeq System. The paper's processing steps were these. A later analysis tallied 75 million to 95 million unique TCR beta chains across the 666 repertoires, and some 10 million of those chains were shared by two or more donors. To remove PCR and sequencing errors, raw reads were error-corrected and collapsed into unique sequences using a nearest-neighbor algorithm that merged closely related sequences. To assign V, D and J gene segments, CDR3 sequences were aligned to IMGT reference sequences. Each retained sequence needed at least a six-nucleotide match to both a V gene segment and a J gene segment. Rearrangements were classified as productive when the CDR3 lacked stop codons and remained in frame with V and J, and all other rearrangements were classified as non-productive. Following IMGT convention, CDR3 was defined as the stretch from the second conserved V-encoded cysteine to the conserved J-encoded phenylalanine. Sequences without an unambiguous match to a single V gene segment were excluded from the earlier analysis of about 640 of the donors. An earlier analysis of a few hundred of the donors called V segments functional above 56.7% productive rearrangements and segregating when the between-donor standard deviation exceeded 5%. A statistical classification framework was developed to diagnose cytomegalovirus status using the catalog of TCR beta chain sequences. In a later analysis, V and J genes were assigned by comparing TCR nucleotide sequences against IMGT/GENE-DB human TR gene sequences. The TCRdist pipeline was used in a later analysis to assign CDR3 sequences and most-parsimonious VDJ recombination scenarios. In a later analysis, every TCR beta chain was defined by the combination of its CDR3 amino acid sequence and its V-gene family, and reads without a unique V-gene family were dropped. To address suspected cross-contamination and a sequencing artifact, a later analysis removed around 600 highly shared, low-generation-probability nucleotide sequences. A later analysis calculated a clonal expansion index for each public chain from normalized within-repertoire ranks of inferred template counts. In a later analysis, generation probabilities were computed using a VDJ recombination model fitted to out-of-frame rearrangements, and the results were checked against IGoR. In a later analysis, TCR-TCR, TCR-HLA and TCR-CMV co-occurrence was scored with hypergeometric tests, and a repertoire-size bias correction was applied to TCR pairs. False discovery rates were estimated in a later analysis by permuting HLA or CMV assignments 20 times. In a later analysis, co-occurring TCRs were grouped using DBSCAN, and TCRdist sequence similarity was added for clustering within HLA-allele-positive subsets. Repertoires with fewer than 30,000 or more than 120,000 public chains were left out of co-occurrence clustering, as were four to six repertoires with anomalous nucleotide sharing. What TCRdb holds here is the immuneACCESS table cut down to in-frame rearrangements. Part of the clones is not present; checked against another copy, under half of the missing clones reflect an unresolved V gene, and the others are unexplained. D and trimming were read from the DNA, whereas the V and J calls and clone size are those reported in that table. The table for this sample lists about 36,000 clones; about 72% of them were counted only once. Less than 8.5% of the sample belongs to the ten largest clones.

Remarks on this clone: The antigen it binds to is not known. No base quality values were provided; no much bigger clone lies one nucleotide off.

CDR1 MNHNS and CDR2 SASEGT are derived from the germline V gene. The CDR3 covers 14 residues, taking in both the cysteine and the phenylalanine. Of the read, only the CDR3 DNA is kept; its 42 bases are in frame from base 1. The junction shows trimming of 8 bases on V and 9 bases on J, plus 17 bases between the germline ends. The origin of this receptor is a man aged 30 to 45 in good health and CMV-seronegative. Recombination linked TRBV6-1 to TRBJ1-6; no D segment can be confidently identified. The sample was PBMCs. At the DNA level, the sequence is TGTGCCAGCGTGGAGAGAGGGAGGAGTTCACCCCTCCACTTT. This encodes CASVERGRSSPLHF.